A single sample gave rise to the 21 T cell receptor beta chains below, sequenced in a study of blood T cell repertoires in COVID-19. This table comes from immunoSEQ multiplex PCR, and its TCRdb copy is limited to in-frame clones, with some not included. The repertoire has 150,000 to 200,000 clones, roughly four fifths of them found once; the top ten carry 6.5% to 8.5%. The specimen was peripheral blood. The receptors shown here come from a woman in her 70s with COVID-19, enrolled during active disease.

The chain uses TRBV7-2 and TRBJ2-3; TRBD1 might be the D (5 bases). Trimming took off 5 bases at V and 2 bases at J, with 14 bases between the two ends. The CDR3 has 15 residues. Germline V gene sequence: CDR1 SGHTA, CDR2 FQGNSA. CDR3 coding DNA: TGTGCCAGCAGCCTTGGGGCTAGGAACACAGATACGCAGTATTTT. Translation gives CASSLGARNTDTQYF.

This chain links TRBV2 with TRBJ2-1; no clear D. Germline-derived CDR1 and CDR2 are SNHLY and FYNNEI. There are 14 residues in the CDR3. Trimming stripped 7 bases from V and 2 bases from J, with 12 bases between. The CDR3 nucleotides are TGTGCCAGCACAGTGCAGGCCCCCTACAATGAGCAGTTCTTC. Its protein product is CASTVQAPYNEQFF.

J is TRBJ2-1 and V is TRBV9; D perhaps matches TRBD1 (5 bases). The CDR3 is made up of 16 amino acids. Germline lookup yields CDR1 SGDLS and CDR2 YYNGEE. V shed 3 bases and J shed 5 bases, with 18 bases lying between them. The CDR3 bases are TGTGCCAGCAGCGACGACCCCGGACACGTACACAATGAGCAGTTCTTC. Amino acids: CASSDDPGHVHNEQFF. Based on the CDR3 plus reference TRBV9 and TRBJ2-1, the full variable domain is DSGVTQTPKHLITATGQRVTLRCSPRSGDLSVYWYQQSLDQGLQFLIQYYNGEERAKGNILERFSAQQFPDLHSELNLSSLELGDSALYFCASSDDPGHVHNEQFFGPGTRLTVL.

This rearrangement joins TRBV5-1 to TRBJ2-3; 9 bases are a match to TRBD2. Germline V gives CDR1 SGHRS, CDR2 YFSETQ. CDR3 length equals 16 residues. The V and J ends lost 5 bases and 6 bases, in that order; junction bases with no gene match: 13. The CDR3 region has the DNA TGCGCCAGCAGGGAGGGGACCCTAGCGGGATATGATACGCAGTATTTT. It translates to CASREGTLAGYDTQYF.

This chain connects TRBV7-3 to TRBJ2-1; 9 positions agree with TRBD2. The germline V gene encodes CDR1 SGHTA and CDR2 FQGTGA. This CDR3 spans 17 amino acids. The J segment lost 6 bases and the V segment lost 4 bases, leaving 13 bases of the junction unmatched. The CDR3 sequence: CASSSPSAGGPLNEQFF. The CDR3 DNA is TGTGCCAGCAGCTCACCTAGCGCGGGAGGGCCGCTCAATGAGCAGTTCTTC.

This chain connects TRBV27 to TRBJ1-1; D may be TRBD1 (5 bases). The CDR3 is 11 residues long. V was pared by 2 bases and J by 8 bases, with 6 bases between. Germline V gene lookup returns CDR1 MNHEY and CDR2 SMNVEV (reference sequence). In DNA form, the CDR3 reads TGTGCCAGCAGTTTACGGGGGGAAGCTTTCTTT. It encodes CASSLRGEAFF.

As DNA, the CDR3 is TGTGCCAGCAGTTACTCGAGAGGATTGGAGCAGTTCTTC. Its protein is CASSYSRGLEQFF. The chain is built from TRBV6-6 and TRBJ2-1; D is ambiguous. The CDR3 loop spans 13 amino acids. Deletions cut 0 bases from V and 10 bases from J, with 10 bases between. CDR1 MNHNY and CDR2 SVGAGI come from the germline V gene (reference sequence).

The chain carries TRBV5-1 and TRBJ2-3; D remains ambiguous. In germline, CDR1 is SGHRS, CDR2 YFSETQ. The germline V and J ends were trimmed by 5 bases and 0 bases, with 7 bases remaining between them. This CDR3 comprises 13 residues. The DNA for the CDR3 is TGCGCCAGCAGGATCCTAAGCACAGATACGCAGTATTTT. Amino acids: CASRILSTDTQYF.

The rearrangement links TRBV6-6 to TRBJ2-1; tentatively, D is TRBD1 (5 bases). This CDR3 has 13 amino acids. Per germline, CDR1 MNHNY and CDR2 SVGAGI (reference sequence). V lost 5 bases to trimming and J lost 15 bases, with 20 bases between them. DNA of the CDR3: TGTGCCAGCAGTAGTTCAGTCCAGGGTTGGTCGTTCTTC. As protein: CASSSSVQGWSFF.

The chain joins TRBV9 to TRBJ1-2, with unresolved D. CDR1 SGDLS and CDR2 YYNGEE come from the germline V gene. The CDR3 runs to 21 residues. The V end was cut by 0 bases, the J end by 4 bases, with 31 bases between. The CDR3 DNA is TGTGCCAGCAGCGTAGAAGACAATGTTCTCGGGGTTCCACAGAGTAGCTATGGCTACACCTTC. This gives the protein CASSVEDNVLGVPQSSYGYTF.

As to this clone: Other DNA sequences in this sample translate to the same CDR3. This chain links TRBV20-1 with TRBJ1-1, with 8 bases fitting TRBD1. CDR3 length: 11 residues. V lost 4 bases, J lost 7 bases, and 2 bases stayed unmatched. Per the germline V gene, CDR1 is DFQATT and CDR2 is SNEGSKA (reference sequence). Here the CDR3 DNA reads TGCAGTGCTACAGGACAGGGTGAAGCTTTCTTT. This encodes CSATGQGEAFF.

The DNA of the CDR3 is TGCGCCAGCAGTGCCCTCTCGGACAAAGAGACCCAGTACTTC. It is translated as CASSALSDKETQYF. The genes are TRBV10-1 and TRBJ2-5; a possible D gene is TRBD1 (5 bases). This CDR3 has 14 amino acids. The V and J ends lost 4 bases and 3 bases respectively, with 12 bases between them. Germline-derived CDR1 and CDR2 are WNHNN and SYGVQD (reference sequence).

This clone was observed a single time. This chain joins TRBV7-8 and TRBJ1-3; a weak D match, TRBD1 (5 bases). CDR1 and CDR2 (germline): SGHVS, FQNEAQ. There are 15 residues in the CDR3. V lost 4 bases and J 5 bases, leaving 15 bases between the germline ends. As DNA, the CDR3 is TGTGCCAGCAGCTCCCAGGGCAGGGAAAGAAACACCATATATTTT. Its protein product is CASSSQGRERNTIYF.

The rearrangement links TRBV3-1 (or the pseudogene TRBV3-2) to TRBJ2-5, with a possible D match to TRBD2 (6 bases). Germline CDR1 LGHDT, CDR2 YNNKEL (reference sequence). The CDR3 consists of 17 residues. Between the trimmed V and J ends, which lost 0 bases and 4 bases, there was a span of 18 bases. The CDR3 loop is CASSQDSPRRERETQYF. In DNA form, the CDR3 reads TGTGCCAGCAGCCAAGATTCACCCAGGCGGGAACGAGAGACCCAGTACTTC.

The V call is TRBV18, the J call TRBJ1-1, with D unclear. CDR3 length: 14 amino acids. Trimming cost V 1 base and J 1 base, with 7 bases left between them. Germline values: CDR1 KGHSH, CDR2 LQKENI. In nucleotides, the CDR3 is TGTGCCAGCTCACCACGATCCAGGAACACTGAAGCTTTCTTT. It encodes CASSPRSRNTEAFF.

The CDR3 reads CASSSQGNSNQPQHF. CDR3 nucleotide sequence: TGTGCCAGCAGCTCGCAGGGGAATAGCAATCAGCCCCAGCATTTT. The chain joins TRBV7-2 to TRBJ1-5; the D gene is possibly TRBD1 (6 bases). Germline CDR1 reads SGHTA; CDR2 reads FQGNSA. The CDR3 consists of 15 residues. Deletions cut 4 bases from V and 0 bases from J, with 10 bases between.

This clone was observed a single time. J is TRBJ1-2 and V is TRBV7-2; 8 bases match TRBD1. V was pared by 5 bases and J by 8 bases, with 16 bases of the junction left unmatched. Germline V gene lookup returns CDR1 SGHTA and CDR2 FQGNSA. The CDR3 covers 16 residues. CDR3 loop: CASSQGGQGAARGYTF. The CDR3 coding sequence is TGTGCCAGCAGCCAGGGAGGTCAGGGGGCGGCCCGAGGCTACACCTTC.

The CDR3 spells CASSQLLSANYGYTF. In DNA, the CDR3 is TGCGCCAGCAGCCAACTTCTTTCCGCTAACTATGGCTACACCTTC. The chain carries TRBV4-1 and TRBJ1-2; D is unresolved. The CDR3 contains 15 residues. Trimming stripped 2 bases from V and 0 bases from J, with 10 bases between. The germline gives CDR1 MGHRA, CDR2 YSYEKL.

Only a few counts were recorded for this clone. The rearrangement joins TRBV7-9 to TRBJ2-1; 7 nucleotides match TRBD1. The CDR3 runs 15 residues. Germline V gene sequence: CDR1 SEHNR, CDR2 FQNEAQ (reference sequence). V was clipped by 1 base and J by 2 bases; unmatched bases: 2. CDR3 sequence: CASSLGQGAYNEQFF. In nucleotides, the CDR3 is TGTGCCAGCAGCTTAGGGCAGGGGGCCTACAATGAGCAGTTCTTC.

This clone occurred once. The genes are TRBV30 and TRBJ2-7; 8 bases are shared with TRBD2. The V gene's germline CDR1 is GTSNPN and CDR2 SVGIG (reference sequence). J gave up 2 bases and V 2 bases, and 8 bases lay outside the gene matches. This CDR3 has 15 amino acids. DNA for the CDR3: TGTGCCTGGAGTAAGACTAGCGTCGAAACCTACGAGCAGTACTTC. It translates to CAWSKTSVETYEQYF.

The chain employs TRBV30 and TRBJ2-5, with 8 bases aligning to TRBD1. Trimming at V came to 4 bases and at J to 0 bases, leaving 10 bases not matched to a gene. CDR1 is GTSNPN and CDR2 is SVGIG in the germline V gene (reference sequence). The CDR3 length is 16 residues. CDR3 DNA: TGTGCCTGGAATATGGGACAGGTCCTTTACCAAGAGACCCAGTACTTC. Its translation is CAWNMGQVLYQETQYF.